This T cell receptor (beta chain) emerged from a study of OX40 agonist ivuxolimab in advanced cancers. In the study overall: Ivuxolimab was an agonistic, fully human IgG2 monoclonal antibody directed against OX40 (CD134), a costimulatory receptor. Of the 50 to 55 dose-escalation patients, hepatocellular carcinoma was present in roughly 19, melanoma in roughly 15, renal cell carcinoma in 9 and head and neck cancer in 9. Patients were allowed to have had prior anti-PD-1, anti-PD-L1 or anti-CTLA-4 therapy, and approximately 37% of the dose-escalation patients had been treated with checkpoint inhibitors. Partial responses were achieved by three dose-escalation patients, of whom one had hepatocellular carcinoma and two had cutaneous melanoma. In the dose-escalation cohort, 82.7% of patients were male, and the mean age was approximately 60 years with a range of roughly 20 to 79. Peripheral TCRbeta sequencing aimed to test whether ivuxolimab altered TCR sequence diversity and caused clonal T-cell expansion. Intravenous ivuxolimab was administered to patients every 2 weeks at six dose levels: 0.01, 0.1, 0.3, 1.5, 3 and 10 mg/kg. The paper reports the monotherapy dose-escalation portion (N of about 54 patients) of the phase I ivuxolimab trial.

Genomic DNA was extracted from sorted cells for sequencing of the TCRbeta CDR3 region. TCRbeta CDR3 regions were sequenced using the immunoSEQ Assay. The table comes from immuneACCESS by way of TCRdb, which keeps in-frame sequences with V and J called. Part of the clones is missing from these tables; in studies checked, under half for an unresolved V gene and the rest for unknown reasons. In this sample the table shows 60,000 or so clones, 85% to 90% of which occur a single time. More than 0.9% of the sample belongs to the ten largest clones. Patients with a history of autoimmune disease or receiving systemic immunosuppression were excluded from the trial. Peripheral blood for TCR sequencing was drawn from every dose cohort at baseline, at cycle 4 day 1 and at cycle 7 day 1. The samples were drawn from a first-in-human, open-label, multicenter phase I dose-escalation trial of ivuxolimab. Adults with locally advanced or metastatic head and neck squamous cell, hepatocellular, melanoma or renal cell carcinoma were enrolled in the trial. Before TCR sequencing, CD4+ T cells and CD8+ T cells were sorted from peripheral blood as separate populations.

Note on this clone: Its binding antigen is unknown. There are no base qualities to consult, and no much larger clone falls within one base.

Taken from the germline V gene, the CDR1 and CDR2 loops are SGHTS and YDEGEE. Here V drops 0 bases and J drops 9 bases, and the junction holds 17 bases not matched to any gene. From the cysteine through the phenylalanine, the CDR3 covers 17 amino acids. Just the 51-base CDR3 DNA is kept, in frame starting at base 1. The research as a whole found: Low levels of normalized T-cell clonal expansion were also seen in some nonresponding patients. Which antigens the clonally expanded peripheral T cells were specific for was not determined. At doses of 0.1 to 3.0 mg/kg, clonal expansion of both CD4+ and CD8+ blood T cells was observed from baseline to week 6. After ivuxolimab, CD8+ T cells had more expanded clones than CD4+ T cells on average. In the 0.1-3.0 mg/kg groups, partial responders were among the patients with the lowest normalized peripheral clonal expansion, particularly in CD8+ T cells.

The chain is assembled from TRBV5-8 and TRBJ1-1, and 7 junctional nucleotides match TRBD1. This clonotype was sampled from an adult with an advanced solid tumor such as melanoma, head and neck, liver or kidney cancer. The sequenced sample was CD4+ or CD8+ T cells sorted from blood, obtained in a trial of the OX40 agonist ivuxolimab. The sequenced DNA: TGTGCCAGCAGCTTGGCCCGTGTACAGGGGCGGTCGGGTAAAGCTTTCTTT. Its translation is CASSLARVQGRSGKAFF. With all but the CDR3 taken from the reference TRBV5-8 and TRBJ1-1 genes, the full variable domain is: EAGVTQSPTHLIKTRGQQATLRCSPISGHTSVYWYQQALGLGLQFLLWYDEGEERNRGNFPPRFSGRQFPNYSSELNVNALELEDSALYLCASSLARVQGRSGKAFFGQGTRLTVV.